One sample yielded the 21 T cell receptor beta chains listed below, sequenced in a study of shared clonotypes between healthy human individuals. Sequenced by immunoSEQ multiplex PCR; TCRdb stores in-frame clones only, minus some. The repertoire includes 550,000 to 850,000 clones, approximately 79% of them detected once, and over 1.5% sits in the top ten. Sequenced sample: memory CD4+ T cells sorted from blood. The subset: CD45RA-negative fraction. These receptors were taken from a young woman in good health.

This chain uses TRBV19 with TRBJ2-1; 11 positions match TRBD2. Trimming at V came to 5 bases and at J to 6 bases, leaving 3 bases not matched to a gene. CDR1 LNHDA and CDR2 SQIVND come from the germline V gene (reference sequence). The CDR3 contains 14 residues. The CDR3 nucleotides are TGTGCCAGTAGTGGTAGCGGGGGGGGCAATGAGCAGTTCTTC. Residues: CASSGSGGGNEQFF. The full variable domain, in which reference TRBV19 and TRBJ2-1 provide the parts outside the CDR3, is DGGITQSPKYLFRKEGQNVTLSCEQNLNHDAMYWYRQDPGQGLRLIYYSQIVNDFQKGDIAEGYSVSREKKESFPLTVTSAQKNPTAFYLCASSGSGGGNEQFFGPGTRLTVL.

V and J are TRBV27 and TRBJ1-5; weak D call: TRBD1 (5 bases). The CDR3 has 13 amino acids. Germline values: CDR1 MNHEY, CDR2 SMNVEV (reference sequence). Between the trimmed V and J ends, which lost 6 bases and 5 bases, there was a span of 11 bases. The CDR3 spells CASSPRGDQPQHF. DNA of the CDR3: TGTGCCAGCAGCCCCCGAGGGGATCAGCCCCAGCATTTT.

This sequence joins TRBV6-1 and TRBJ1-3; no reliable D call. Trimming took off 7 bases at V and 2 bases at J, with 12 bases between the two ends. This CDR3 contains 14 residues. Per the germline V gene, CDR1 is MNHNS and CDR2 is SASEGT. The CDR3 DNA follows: TGTGCCAGCAACCTTTTCGCGCCTGGAAACACCATATATTTT. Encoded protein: CASNLFAPGNTIYF.

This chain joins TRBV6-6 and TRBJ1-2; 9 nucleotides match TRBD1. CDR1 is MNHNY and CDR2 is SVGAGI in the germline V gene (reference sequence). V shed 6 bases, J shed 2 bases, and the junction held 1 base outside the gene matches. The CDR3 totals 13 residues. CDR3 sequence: CASRGTGNYGYTF. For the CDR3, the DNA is TGTGCCAGCAGGGGGACAGGGAACTATGGCTACACCTTC.

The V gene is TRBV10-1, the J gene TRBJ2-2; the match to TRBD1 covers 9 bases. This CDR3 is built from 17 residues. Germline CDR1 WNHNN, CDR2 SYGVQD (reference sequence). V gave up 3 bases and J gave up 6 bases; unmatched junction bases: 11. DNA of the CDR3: TGCGCCAGCAGTGATAGTAGGGACAGGGCTAGAGCCGGGGAGCTGTTTTTT. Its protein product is CASSDSRDRARAGELFF.

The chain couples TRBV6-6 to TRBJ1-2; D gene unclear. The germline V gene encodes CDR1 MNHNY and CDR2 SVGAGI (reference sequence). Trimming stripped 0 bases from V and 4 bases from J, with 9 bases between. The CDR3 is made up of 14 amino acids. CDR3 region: CASSYSTVSYGYTF. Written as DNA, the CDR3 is TGTGCCAGCAGTTACTCGACGGTTAGCTATGGCTACACCTTC.

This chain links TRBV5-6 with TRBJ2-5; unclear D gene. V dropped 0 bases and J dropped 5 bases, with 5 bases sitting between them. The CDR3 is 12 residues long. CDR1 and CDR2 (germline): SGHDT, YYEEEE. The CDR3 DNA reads TGTGCCAGCAGCTTGGTCCGCGAGACCCAGTACTTC. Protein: CASSLVRETQYF.

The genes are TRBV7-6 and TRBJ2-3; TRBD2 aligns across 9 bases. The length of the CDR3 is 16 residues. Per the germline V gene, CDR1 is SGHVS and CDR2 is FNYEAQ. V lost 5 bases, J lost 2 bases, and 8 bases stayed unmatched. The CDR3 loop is CASSLRLAETTDTQYF. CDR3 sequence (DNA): TGTGCCAGCAGCCTCAGACTAGCGGAGACCACAGATACGCAGTATTTT. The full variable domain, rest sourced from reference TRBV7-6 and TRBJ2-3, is GAGVSQSPRYKVTKRGQDVALRCDPISGHVSLYWYRQALGQGPEFLTYFNYEAQQDKSGLPNDRFSAERPEGSISTLTIQRTEQRDSAMYRCASSLRLAETTDTQYFGPGTRLTVL.

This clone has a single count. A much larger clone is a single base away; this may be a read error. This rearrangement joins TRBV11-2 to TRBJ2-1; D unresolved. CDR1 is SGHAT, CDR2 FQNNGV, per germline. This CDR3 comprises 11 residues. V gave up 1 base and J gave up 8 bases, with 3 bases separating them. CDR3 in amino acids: CASSLAHEQFF. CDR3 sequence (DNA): TGTGCCAGCAGCTTAGCGCATGAGCAGTTCTTC.

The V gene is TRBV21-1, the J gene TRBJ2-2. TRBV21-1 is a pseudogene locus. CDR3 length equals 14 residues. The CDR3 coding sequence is TGTGCCAGCAGCAGAGGGGTAGAAACCGGGGAGCTGTTTTTT. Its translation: CASSRGVETGELFF.

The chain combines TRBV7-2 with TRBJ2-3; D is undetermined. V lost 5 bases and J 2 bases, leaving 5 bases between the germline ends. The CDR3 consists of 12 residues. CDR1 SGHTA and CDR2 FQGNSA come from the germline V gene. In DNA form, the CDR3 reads TGTGCCAGCAGCCGCTCCACAGATACGCAGTATTTT. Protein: CASSRSTDTQYF.

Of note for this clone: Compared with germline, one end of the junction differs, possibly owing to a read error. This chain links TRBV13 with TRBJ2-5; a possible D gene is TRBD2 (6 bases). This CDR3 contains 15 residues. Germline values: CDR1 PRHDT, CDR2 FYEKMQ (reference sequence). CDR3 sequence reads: CASSLLRATRGPPNF. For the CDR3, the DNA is TGTGCCAGCAGCTTATTAAGGGCGACGCGGGGCCCCCCAAACTTC.

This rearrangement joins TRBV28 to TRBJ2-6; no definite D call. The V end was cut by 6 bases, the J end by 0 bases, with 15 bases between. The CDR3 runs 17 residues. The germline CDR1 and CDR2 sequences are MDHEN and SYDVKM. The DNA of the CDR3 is TGTGCCAGCAGCCGGCAAAATGGGGACTCTGGGGCCAACGTCCTGACTTTC. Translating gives CASSRQNGDSGANVLTF.

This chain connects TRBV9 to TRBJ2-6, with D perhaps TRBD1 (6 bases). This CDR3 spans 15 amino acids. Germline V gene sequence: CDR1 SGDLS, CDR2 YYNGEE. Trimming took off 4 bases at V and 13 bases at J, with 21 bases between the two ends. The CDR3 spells CASSSRGEGHDVLTF. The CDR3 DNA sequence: TGTGCCAGCAGCTCCCGGGGCGAGGGACATGATGTCCTGACTTTC.

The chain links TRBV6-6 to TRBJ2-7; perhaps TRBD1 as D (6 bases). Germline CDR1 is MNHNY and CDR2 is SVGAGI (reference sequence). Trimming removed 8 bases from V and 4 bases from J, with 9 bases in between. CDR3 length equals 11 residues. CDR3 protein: CASAQGYEQYF. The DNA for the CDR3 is TGTGCCAGCGCCCAGGGGTACGAGCAGTACTTC.

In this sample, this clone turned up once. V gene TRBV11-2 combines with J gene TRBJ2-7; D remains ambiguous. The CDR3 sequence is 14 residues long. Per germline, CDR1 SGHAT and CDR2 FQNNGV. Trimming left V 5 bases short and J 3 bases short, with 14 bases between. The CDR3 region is CASSDAVQGYEQYF. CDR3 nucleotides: TGTGCCAGCAGCGACGCGGTTCAAGGCTACGAGCAGTACTTC. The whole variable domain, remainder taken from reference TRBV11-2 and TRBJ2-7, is EAGVAQSPRYKIIEKRQSVAFWCNPISGHATLYWYQQILGQGPKLLIQFQNNGVVDDSQLPKDRFSAERLKGVDSTLKIQPAKLEDSAVYLCASSDAVQGYEQYFGPGTRLTVT.

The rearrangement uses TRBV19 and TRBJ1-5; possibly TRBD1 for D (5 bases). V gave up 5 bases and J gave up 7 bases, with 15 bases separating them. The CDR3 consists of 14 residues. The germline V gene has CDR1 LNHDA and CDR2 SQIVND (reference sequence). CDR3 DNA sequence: TGTGCCAGTAGTCTCCTCGGGGCCCGGCAGCCCCAGCATTTT. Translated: CASSLLGARQPQHF.

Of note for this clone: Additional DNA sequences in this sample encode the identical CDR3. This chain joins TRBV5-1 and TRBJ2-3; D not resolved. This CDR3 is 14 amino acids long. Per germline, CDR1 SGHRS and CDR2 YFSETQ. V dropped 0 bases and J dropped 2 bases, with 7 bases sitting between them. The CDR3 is CASSLGTLTDTQYF. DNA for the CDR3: TGCGCCAGCAGCTTGGGAACCCTCACAGATACGCAGTATTTT.

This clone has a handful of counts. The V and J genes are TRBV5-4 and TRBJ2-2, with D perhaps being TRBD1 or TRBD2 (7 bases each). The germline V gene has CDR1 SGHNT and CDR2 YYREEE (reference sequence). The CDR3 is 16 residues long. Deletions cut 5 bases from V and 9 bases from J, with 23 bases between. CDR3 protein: CASRKGGGGAVRELFF. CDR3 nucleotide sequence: TGTGCCAGCAGAAAGGGAGGGGGCGGAGCGGTCCGGGAGCTGTTTTTT.

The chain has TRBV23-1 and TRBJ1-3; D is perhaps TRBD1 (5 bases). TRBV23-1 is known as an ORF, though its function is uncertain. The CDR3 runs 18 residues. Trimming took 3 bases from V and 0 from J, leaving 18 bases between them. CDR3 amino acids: CASSHSGQLTISGNTIYF. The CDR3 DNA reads TGCGCCAGCAGTCATTCAGGGCAGCTAACTATCTCTGGAAACACCATATATTTT.

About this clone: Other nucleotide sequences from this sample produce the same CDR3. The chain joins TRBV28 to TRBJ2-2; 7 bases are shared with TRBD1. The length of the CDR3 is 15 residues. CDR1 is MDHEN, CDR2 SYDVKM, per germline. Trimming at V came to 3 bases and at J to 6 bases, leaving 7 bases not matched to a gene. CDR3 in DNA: TGTGCCAGCAGTTTGCGGACAGGCTTACCCGGGGAGCTGTTTTTT. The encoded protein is CASSLRTGLPGELFF.